Below, one T cell receptor beta chain is given with its context. The sample originates from a study of naive and memory T cell subsets. An equimolar mix of two oligonucleotides served as the beta constant-region primer for TRBC1 and TRBC2. Ligated cDNA was amplified by four rounds of PCR with nested alpha and beta constant-region primers and SP2. TCRdb recomputed calls from the UMI-ligation and nested PCR reads with MiXCR, one row per CDR3 protein. Seen here are around 130,000 distinct CDR3 sequences, over 30% observed once, and the top ten hold about 1%. There are 17 residues in the CDR3. J was trimmed by 2 bases and V by 2 bases; bases with no gene match: 7. Germline V gene sequence: CDR1 SGHAT, CDR2 FQNNGV.

The clonotype comes from a human donor in good health. V gene TRBV11-2 combines with J gene TRBJ2-3; 10 bases agree with TRBD2. Input material: central memory CD4+ T cells from blood. The CDR3 sequence is CASSLRTSGIITDTQYF. The CDR3, as DNA: TGTGCCAGCAGCTTAAGGACTAGCGGCATCATCACAGATACGCAGTATTTT.